These T cell receptor beta chains were read from a single sample in a study of T-cell reconstitution after alpha-beta-depleted transplantation in children. From the PCR reads, TCRdb called clonotypes with MiXCR, one entry per CDR3 protein. Found here are under 250,000 distinct CDR3 sequences, approximately 19% of them singletons; the top ten hold about 45%. This sample comprised PBMCs, mostly from graft donor cells, obtained 360 days after TCRalphabeta/CD19-depleted stem cell transplant. The receptors derive from a male patient aged 2 to 9 who had a stem cell transplant for acute lymphoblastic leukemia, so the T cells may come from the graft donor. Each CDR3 is given with its conserved first and last residue. D genes are given only for firm matches. Clone size is not always given. Where it is, it says once, few, many or a class for expanded clones.

J gene: TRBJ2-3
clone size: -
D gene: TRBD2
V gene: TRBV7-9
CDR3 protein: CASSLPGGRDTQYF
CDR3 DNA: TGTGCCAGCAGCTTACCGGGAGGGAGGGATACGCAGTATTTT

J gene: TRBJ2-5
clone size: -
D gene: TRBD2
V gene: TRBV20-1
CDR3 protein: CSAIQLAGGYETQYF
CDR3 DNA: TGCAGTGCTATTCAACTAGCGGGGGGCTATGAGACCCAGTACTTC

J gene: TRBJ2-3
clone size: few
D gene: -
V gene: TRBV21-1
CDR3 protein: CASSKGGSGGPTDTQYF
CDR3 DNA: TGTGCCAGCAGCAAAGGAGGGAGCGGGGGACCTACAGATACGCAGTATTTT

J gene: TRBJ1-1
clone size: many
D gene: TRBD1
V gene: TRBV12-3/TRBV12-4
CDR3 protein: CASRLRGLGNTEAFF
CDR3 DNA: TGTGCCAGCAGACTCAGGGGGCTAGGGAACACTGAAGCTTTCTTT

J gene: TRBJ2-3
clone size: -
D gene: -
V gene: TRBV5-1
CDR3 protein: CASSLDPGAVGDTDTQYF
CDR3 DNA: TGCGCCAGCAGCTTGGACCCAGGGGCGGTGGGGGACACAGATACGCAGTATTTT

J gene: TRBJ2-7
clone size: few
D gene: -
V gene: TRBV30
CDR3 protein: CAWRRGYEQYF
CDR3 DNA: TGTGCCTGGAGAAGGGGGTACGAGCAGTACTTC

J gene: TRBJ1-1
clone size: few
D gene: -
V gene: TRBV21-1
CDR3 protein: CASSGPGGGGPPEAFF
CDR3 DNA: TGTGCCAGCAGCGGCCCAGGAGGTGGGGGGCCGCCTGAAGCTTTCTTT

J gene: TRBJ2-7
clone size: -
D gene: TRBD2
V gene: TRBV4-2
CDR3 protein: CASSPGASGGGYEQYF
CDR3 DNA: TGTGCCAGCAGCCCGGGGGCCAGCGGGGGGGGCTACGAGCAGTACTTC

J gene: TRBJ2-1
clone size: -
D gene: TRBD2
V gene: TRBV11-2
CDR3 protein: CASSLVGGGTRSYNEQFF
CDR3 DNA: TGTGCCAGCAGCTTAGTTGGGGGGGGGACTAGGTCCTACAATGAGCAGTTCTTC

J gene: TRBJ2-5
clone size: -
D gene: -
V gene: TRBV29-1
CDR3 protein: CSVNVAGHQETQYF
CDR3 DNA: TGCAGCGTTAATGTGGCGGGGCACCAAGAGACCCAGTACTTC

J gene: TRBJ2-3
clone size: -
D gene: TRBD2
V gene: TRBV12-3/TRBV12-4
CDR3 protein: CASSWWAGGTDTQYF
CDR3 DNA: TGTGCCAGCAGTTGGTGGGCGGGGGGCACAGATACGCAGTATTTT

J gene: TRBJ2-5
clone size: -
D gene: -
V gene: TRBV6-1
CDR3 protein: CASGPGAGETQYF
CDR3 DNA: TGTGCCAGCGGTCCCGGGGCAGGGGAGACCCAGTACTTC

J gene: TRBJ1-5
clone size: many
D gene: TRBD1
V gene: TRBV28
CDR3 protein: CASSLETGNQPQHF
CDR3 DNA: TGTGCCAGCAGTTTGGAGACAGGGAATCAGCCCCAGCATTTT

J gene: TRBJ2-7
clone size: -
D gene: -
V gene: TRBV12-3/TRBV12-4
CDR3 protein: CASSMGHEQYF
CDR3 DNA: TGTGCCAGCAGCATGGGCCACGAGCAGTACTTC

J gene: TRBJ2-1
clone size: -
D gene: TRBD2
V gene: TRBV6-2/TRBV6-3
CDR3 protein: CASSSSGRINEQFF
CDR3 DNA: TGTGCCAGCAGTTCTAGCGGGAGGATCAATGAGCAGTTCTTC

J gene: TRBJ2-7
clone size: few
D gene: TRBD2
V gene: TRBV7-9
CDR3 protein: CASSLEGLATYEQYF
CDR3 DNA: TGTGCCAGCAGCTTAGAGGGACTAGCTACCTACGAGCAGTACTTC

J gene: TRBJ1-2
clone size: few
D gene: -
V gene: TRBV3-1
CDR3 protein: CASSQRQHSNGYTF
CDR3 DNA: TGTGCCAGCAGCCAACGACAGCACTCCAATGGCTACACCTTC

J gene: TRBJ2-7
clone size: -
D gene: -
V gene: TRBV28
CDR3 protein: CASSVRTPPSEQYF
CDR3 DNA: TGTGCCAGCAGTGTCCGGACACCCCCGAGTGAGCAGTACTTC

J gene: TRBJ2-7
clone size: few
D gene: -
V gene: TRBV5-1
CDR3 protein: CASSFLGSSHEQYF
CDR3 DNA: TGCGCCAGCAGCTTCCTCGGGAGCAGCCACGAGCAGTACTTC

J gene: TRBJ2-7
clone size: -
D gene: TRBD1
V gene: TRBV20-1
CDR3 protein: CSAGGQGGAYEQYF
CDR3 DNA: TGCAGTGCCGGGGGACAGGGGGGGGCCTACGAGCAGTACTTC

J gene: TRBJ2-1
clone size: few
D gene: TRBD2
V gene: TRBV7-3
CDR3 protein: CASSLMAGGGNEQFF
CDR3 DNA: TGTGCCAGCAGCTTAATGGCGGGGGGTGGGAATGAGCAGTTCTTC

J gene: TRBJ2-3
clone size: -
D gene: TRBD2
V gene: TRBV5-1
CDR3 protein: CASSPSTSLITDTQYF
CDR3 DNA: TGCGCCAGCAGCCCTTCGACTAGCCTTATCACAGATACGCAGTATTTT

J gene: TRBJ2-5
clone size: -
D gene: -
V gene: TRBV29-1
CDR3 protein: CSSGQLETQYF
CDR3 DNA: TGCAGCAGCGGACAGTTAGAGACCCAGTACTTC

J gene: TRBJ1-3
clone size: few
D gene: -
V gene: TRBV6-5
CDR3 protein: CASSYSAASGNTIYF
CDR3 DNA: TGTGCCAGCAGTTACTCGGCGGCCTCTGGAAACACCATATATTTT

J gene: TRBJ2-7
clone size: -
D gene: -
V gene: TRBV20-1
CDR3 protein: CSAGKYEQYF
CDR3 DNA: TGCAGTGCAGGCAAGTACGAGCAGTACTTC

J gene: TRBJ2-2
clone size: few
D gene: -
V gene: TRBV27
CDR3 protein: CASRLRGRGELFF
CDR3 DNA: TGTGCCAGCCGGTTACGGGGGCGCGGGGAGCTGTTTTTT

J gene: TRBJ2-3
clone size: once
D gene: TRBD1
V gene: TRBV4-1
CDR3 protein: CASSPGQGWASDTQYF
CDR3 DNA: TGCGCCAGCAGCCCCGGACAGGGGTGGGCTTCAGATACGCAGTATTTT

J gene: TRBJ1-1
clone size: -
D gene: TRBD1
V gene: TRBV12-3/TRBV12-4
CDR3 protein: CASRGPRGPAFF
CDR3 DNA: TGTGCCAGCAGAGGTCCCAGGGGGCCAGCTTTCTTT

J gene: TRBJ2-7
clone size: few
D gene: -
V gene: TRBV5-1
CDR3 protein: CASSRRGDEQYF
CDR3 DNA: TGCGCCAGCAGCCGTCGTGGGGACGAGCAGTACTTC

J gene: TRBJ1-3
clone size: -
D gene: -
V gene: TRBV7-6
CDR3 protein: CASSVLTLVAGNTIYF
CDR3 DNA: TGTGCCAGCAGCGTTCTGACCTTAGTGGCCGGAAACACCATATATTTT

J gene: TRBJ1-2
clone size: few
D gene: -
V gene: TRBV28
CDR3 protein: CASTREANYGYTF
CDR3 DNA: TGTGCCAGCACGCGGGAGGCTAACTATGGCTACACCTTC

J gene: TRBJ2-2
clone size: -
D gene: -
V gene: TRBV6-2/TRBV6-3
CDR3 protein: CASSSGQSTGELFF
CDR3 DNA: TGTGCCAGCAGTTCCGGACAGAGCACCGGGGAGCTGTTTTTT

J gene: TRBJ2-5
clone size: few
D gene: -
V gene: TRBV7-8
CDR3 protein: CASSLARGPGETQYF
CDR3 DNA: TGTGCCAGCAGCTTAGCGCGGGGGCCAGGAGAGACCCAGTACTTC

J gene: TRBJ2-7
clone size: -
D gene: TRBD1
V gene: TRBV25-1
CDR3 protein: CASAWGQGAYEQYF
CDR3 DNA: TGTGCCAGCGCGTGGGGACAGGGGGCCTACGAGCAGTACTTC

J gene: TRBJ2-3
clone size: -
D gene: TRBD1
V gene: TRBV6-1
CDR3 protein: CASRPGTGGLGTDTQYF
CDR3 DNA: TGTGCCAGCAGACCCGGGACAGGGGGTCTTGGCACAGATACGCAGTATTTT

J gene: TRBJ2-1
clone size: -
D gene: TRBD2
V gene: TRBV10-1
CDR3 protein: CASSESAGDYNEQFF
CDR3 DNA: TGCGCCAGCAGTGAGTCAGCGGGGGACTACAATGAGCAGTTCTTC

J gene: TRBJ2-3
clone size: few
D gene: TRBD2
V gene: TRBV7-2
CDR3 protein: CASSLGTSGGLGDTQYF
CDR3 DNA: TGTGCCAGCAGCCTTGGGACTAGCGGGGGCCTGGGAGATACGCAGTATTTT

J gene: TRBJ1-3
clone size: -
D gene: TRBD1
V gene: TRBV30
CDR3 protein: CAWKGQGRRGNTIYF
CDR3 DNA: TGTGCCTGGAAGGGACAGGGGCGAAGAGGAAACACCATATATTTT

J gene: TRBJ1-1
clone size: few
D gene: -
V gene: TRBV10-3
CDR3 protein: CAISESGRESAFF
CDR3 DNA: TGTGCCATCAGTGAGTCTGGGAGGGAGTCAGCTTTCTTT

J gene: TRBJ1-2
clone size: -
D gene: -
V gene: TRBV29-1
CDR3 protein: CSVGDLGWVDGYTF
CDR3 DNA: TGCAGCGTTGGTGACCTAGGCTGGGTAGATGGCTACACCTTC

J gene: TRBJ1-5
clone size: -
D gene: -
V gene: TRBV7-8
CDR3 protein: CASSLGSSRMGQPQHF
CDR3 DNA: TGTGCCAGCAGCTTAGGATCCAGCCGGATGGGACAGCCCCAGCATTTT

J gene: TRBJ1-2
clone size: -
D gene: -
V gene: TRBV30
CDR3 protein: CAWRFGGPTYGYTF
CDR3 DNA: TGTGCCTGGAGGTTCGGGGGGCCAACCTATGGCTACACCTTC

J gene: TRBJ2-2
clone size: -
D gene: TRBD1
V gene: TRBV7-3
CDR3 protein: CASSSIREGAGTGELFF
CDR3 DNA: TGTGCCAGCAGTTCCATACGTGAGGGGGCGGGCACCGGGGAGCTGTTTTTT

J gene: TRBJ1-5
clone size: -
D gene: -
V gene: TRBV12-3/TRBV12-4
CDR3 protein: CASSYRGRFNSNQPQHF
CDR3 DNA: TGTGCCAGCAGTTATCGGGGCAGGTTTAATAGCAATCAGCCCCAGCATTTT